This TCR beta chain originates from a study of post-analysis software for immune sequencing data. Turning to the study itself: Included among the disease courses, which were recorded for the cohort, were relapsing-remitting, secondary progressive and progressive-relapsing multiple sclerosis.

This clonotype was seen a few times. Its antigen remains unknown. The TCR beta cDNA libraries carried unique molecular identifiers. Out of roughly 0.85 to 10 million T cells, about 460,000 cDNA molecules were generated. Via MiXCR, TCRdb re-called the PCR reads, giving one row per CDR3 protein. The data contain hundreds of thousands of distinct CDR3 sequences, 25% to 30% of them singletons. Study-wide results and limits: Those samples that were prepared in the same batch co-clustered strongly by F measure. Controls showed significantly higher normalized Chao1 diversity than did multiple sclerosis patients. Patients carried roughly five TRBV segments more frequently than controls did, and TRBV5-6, TRBV5-1 and TRBV20-1 were among them.

This CDR3 is 15 amino acids long. V lost 2 bases, J lost 0 bases, and 5 bases stayed unmatched. Germline V gene data show CDR1 as DFQATT and CDR2 as SNEGSKA (reference sequence). V usage is TRBV20-1 and J usage is TRBJ2-7, with 9 bases matching TRBD2. The origin of this receptor is a girl between 5 and 17 years old with multiple sclerosis. The sequenced sample was blood. The DNA for the CDR3 is TGCAGTGCTAGAATACGGACTAGCGTCTCCTACGAGCAGTACTTC. It translates to CSARIRTSVSYEQYF.